Listed here are 22 T cell receptor beta chains from one sample, sequenced in a study of OX40 agonist ivuxolimab in advanced cancers. Repertoires were generated with immunoSEQ multiplex PCR, while TCRdb's copy carries only in-frame clones and drops some. The sample holds 100,000 or so clones, 85% to 95% seen once. The specimen was CD4+ or CD8+ T cells sorted from blood, collected in a trial of the OX40 agonist ivuxolimab. The source of these receptors is an adult with an advanced solid tumor such as melanoma, head and neck, liver or kidney cancer.

The chain links TRBV7-9 to TRBJ1-3; 8 positions agree with TRBD1. This CDR3 region has 17 residues. V was pared by 3 bases and J by 0 bases, with 7 bases of the junction left unmatched. Germline V lookup: CDR1 SEHNR, CDR2 FQNEAQ (reference sequence). The CDR3 DNA follows: TGTGCCAGCAGCTTCTCCCGGGACAGGTTCTCTGGAAACACCATATATTTT. It codes for CASSFSRDRFSGNTIYF. The whole variable domain, remainder taken from reference TRBV7-9 and TRBJ1-3, is DTGVSQNPRHKITKRGQNVTFRCDPISEHNRLYWYRQTLGQGPEFLTYFQNEAQLEKSRLLSDRFSAERPKGSFSTLEIQRTEQGDSAMYLCASSFSRDRFSGNTIYFGEGSWLTVV.

This rearrangement joins TRBV19 to TRBJ1-1, with 9 bases that match TRBD1. V was clipped by 3 bases and J by 3 bases; unmatched bases: 2. Germline CDR1 is LNHDA and CDR2 is SQIVND (reference sequence). This CDR3 contains 14 residues. Written as DNA, the CDR3 is TGTGCCAGTAGTATGGGGGACAGGGACACTGAAGCTTTCTTT. Residues: CASSMGDRDTEAFF.

In this sample, this clone turned up once. The chain employs TRBV19 and TRBJ1-5, with 7 positions matching TRBD1. With 5 bases clipped from V and 3 bases from J, the junction kept 7 bases outside the gene matches. From germline, CDR1 is LNHDA and CDR2 SQIVND (reference sequence). This CDR3 has 15 amino acids. The CDR3 DNA reads TGTGCCAGTAGTCCCGGACAGGCCTTCAATCAGCCCCAGCATTTT. Its protein product is CASSPGQAFNQPQHF.

The J gene is TRBJ2-2, the V gene TRBV7-3; D gene uncertain. V was trimmed by 5 bases and J by 6 bases, leaving 10 bases between them. Germline values: CDR1 SGHTA, CDR2 FQGTGA. The CDR3 spans 13 residues. The CDR3 DNA reads as TGTGCCAGCAGCCCTCAACGTCCCGGGGAGCTGTTTTTT. It specifies CASSPQRPGELFF.

This clone was detected once. The V call is TRBV5-1, the J call TRBJ1-3, with a possible D match to TRBD1 (5 bases). V was pared by 1 base and J by 0 bases, with 8 bases between. Germline values: CDR1 SGHRS, CDR2 YFSETQ. This CDR3 is built from 15 residues. CDR3 nucleotide sequence: TGCGCCAGCAGCTTGCAGGGCATCTCTGGAAACACCATATATTTT. It codes for CASSLQGISGNTIYF.

This chain connects TRBV12-5 to TRBJ2-7; 14 bases match TRBD2. The CDR3 runs 16 residues. Germline trimming cut 0 bases from V and 4 bases from J; bases unmatched to any gene: 2. The germline V gene encodes CDR1 LGHNT and CDR2 FRNRAP. CDR3 sequence (DNA): TGTGCTAGTGGTTTGGTCGGGACTAGCGGGAGATACGAGCAGTACTTC. Its protein product is CASGLVGTSGRYEQYF.

This clone appeared once. Written as DNA, the CDR3 is TGTGCCAGCAGCCCATTGGGACAGGGCAGCGCTAGCGGCTACGAGCAGTACTTC. This codes for CASSPLGQGSASGYEQYF. The V call is TRBV11-3, the J call TRBJ2-7, with TRBD1 matching over 9 bases. This CDR3 region has 18 residues. Looked up from germline, CDR1 is SGHNT and CDR2 is YENEEA. The V and J ends lost 5 bases and 3 bases, in that order; junction bases with no gene match: 17.

The chain couples TRBV11-3 to TRBJ1-1; D gene unclear. This CDR3 is built from 11 residues. Germline V gives CDR1 SGHNT, CDR2 YENEEA. Trimming shortened V by 7 bases and J by 2 bases, and 5 bases separated the two germline ends. CDR3 sequence (DNA): TGTGCCAGCACAGCCAACACTGAAGCTTTCTTT. As protein: CASTANTEAFF.

V and J are TRBV19 and TRBJ2-7; perhaps TRBD1 as D (5 bases). Germline CDR1 reads LNHDA; CDR2 reads SQIVND (reference sequence). There are 15 residues in the CDR3. V lost 6 bases and J lost 2, with 17 bases in between. This CDR3 reads CASSLDSEFTYEQYF. The CDR3 DNA follows: TGTGCCAGTAGCCTAGACAGTGAGTTTACCTACGAGCAGTACTTC.

This clone has just a few counts. The V gene is TRBV5-1, the J gene TRBJ1-1; D not resolved. Trimming removed 1 base from V and 0 bases from J, with 10 bases in between. This CDR3 is 15 amino acids long. Germline V CDR1 and CDR2: SGHRS, YFSETQ. This chain's CDR3 is CASSLRTELNTEAFF. The CDR3 nucleotides are TGCGCCAGCAGCTTGCGTACAGAGTTGAACACTGAAGCTTTCTTT.

This chain joins TRBV5-6 and TRBJ2-5, with D uncertain. The CDR3 totals 16 residues. Germline CDR1 SGHDT, CDR2 YYEEEE. Trimming removed 0 bases at V and 5 bases at J, with 17 bases between. The CDR3 coding sequence is TGTGCCAGCAGCTTGGGTTGGCCTCGGGTGGGGGAGACCCAGTACTTC. It codes for CASSLGWPRVGETQYF.

The rearrangement uses TRBV6-5 and TRBJ2-7; 9 bases are a match to TRBD2. The CDR3 is made up of 13 amino acids. Germline V gene sequence: CDR1 MNHEY, CDR2 SVGAGI. With V trimmed by 5 bases and J by 10 bases, 9 bases remained unmatched. CDR3 coding DNA: TGTGCCAGCAGTAGCCTAGCGGGAAACGGTCAGTACTTC. Amino acids: CASSSLAGNGQYF.

V gene TRBV30 combines with J gene TRBJ1-1; D is undetermined. The germline gives CDR1 GTSNPN, CDR2 SVGIG (reference sequence). Trimming stripped 4 bases from V and 1 base from J, with 10 bases between. This CDR3 is 13 amino acids long. This CDR3 reads CAWMLQRNTEAFF. DNA for the CDR3: TGTGCCTGGATGCTGCAGAGGAACACTGAAGCTTTCTTT.

The gene calls are TRBV14 and TRBJ2-7; 10 bases line up with TRBD2. This CDR3 spans 15 amino acids. The V and J ends lost 4 bases and 5 bases, in that order; junction bases with no gene match: 8. Germline V gene sequence: CDR1 SGHDN, CDR2 FVKESK. The CDR3 loop is CASSPSLAGGHEQYF. The DNA of the CDR3 is TGTGCCAGCAGCCCAAGCTTAGCGGGAGGCCACGAGCAGTACTTC.

The chain is built from TRBV19 and TRBJ2-7, with 9 bases that match TRBD1. The CDR3 length is 15 residues. Germline loops: CDR1 LNHDA, CDR2 SQIVND (reference sequence). J was trimmed by 4 bases and V by 1 base; bases with no gene match: 5. The CDR3 DNA follows: TGTGCCAGTAGTATAGGTGGGACAGGGAAGTACGAGCAGTACTTC. Amino acid sequence: CASSIGGTGKYEQYF.

The gene calls are TRBV11-2 and TRBJ1-2; no clear D. CDR1 and CDR2 (germline): SGHAT, FQNNGV. The CDR3 length is 12 residues. Trimming cost V 2 bases and J 2 bases, with 3 bases left between them. CDR3 in amino acids: CASSLHNYGYTF. The CDR3 region has the DNA TGTGCCAGCAGCTTACACAACTATGGCTACACCTTC.

This rearrangement joins TRBV4-3 to TRBJ2-5; a weak D match, TRBD2 (5 bases). Trimming pared 0 bases from V and 3 bases from J, leaving 11 bases between. Germline CDR1 reads LGHNA; CDR2 reads YSLEER. CDR3 length equals 15 residues. DNA for the CDR3: TGCGCCAGCAGCCAAGATGCTTTCGGGGAAGAGACCCAGTACTTC. Protein product: CASSQDAFGEETQYF.

V and J are TRBV5-8 and TRBJ2-1, with 15 bases aligning to TRBD2. The CDR3 sequence is 17 residues long. CDR1 is SGHTS and CDR2 is YDEGEE in the germline V gene. V was pared by 3 bases and J by 8 bases, with 9 bases of the junction left unmatched. CDR3 protein: CASSSGLAGGLSDEQFF. The DNA for the CDR3 is TGTGCCAGCAGCTCCGGACTAGCGGGAGGGCTCAGCGATGAGCAGTTCTTC.

The chain links TRBV2 to TRBJ2-4; D uncertain. The CDR3 contains 13 residues. The V gene's germline CDR1 is SNHLY and CDR2 FYNNEI. Between the trimmed V and J ends, which lost 8 bases and 0 bases, there was a span of 8 bases. CDR3 coding DNA: TGTGCCAGCCTACTCCTAGCCAAAAACATTCAGTACTTC. Protein sequence: CASLLLAKNIQYF.

J is TRBJ2-3 and V is TRBV9, with 7 nucleotides matching TRBD1. The junction had 5 bases not matched to a gene; V was cut back by 4 bases and J by 3 bases. Germline CDR1 is SGDLS and CDR2 is YYNGEE. The CDR3 has 14 residues. As DNA, the CDR3 is TGTGCCAGCAGCCCGAAGACAGGGACAGATACGCAGTATTTT. Encoded protein: CASSPKTGTDTQYF.

The chain uses TRBV28 and TRBJ1-1; D gene uncertain. CDR1 is MDHEN, CDR2 SYDVKM, per germline. This CDR3 is built from 16 residues. Trimming cost V 5 bases and J 4 bases, with 20 bases left between them. The CDR3 loop is CASSGPGSFSGTEAFF. DNA of the CDR3: TGTGCCAGCAGTGGTCCGGGATCATTTTCGGGCACTGAAGCTTTCTTT.

This chain links TRBV5-5 with TRBJ1-5; the D gene is possibly TRBD1 (5 bases). There are 13 residues in the CDR3. V lost 0 bases to trimming and J lost 5 bases, with 6 bases between them. Germline-derived CDR1 and CDR2 are SGHKS and YYEKEE (reference sequence). In DNA, the CDR3 is TGTGCCAGCAGCTTGGCGGGGGATCAGCCCCAGCATTTT. Translating gives CASSLAGDQPQHF.